Detailed here is one TCR beta chain. No antigen is known for it. There are no base qualities to consult, and no much larger clone falls within one base. Patients with a history of autoimmune disease or receiving systemic immunosuppression were excluded from the trial. Peripheral blood for TCR sequencing was collected from all dose cohorts at baseline, on cycle 4 day 1, and on cycle 7 day 1. The samples were taken from a phase I, first-in-human, multicenter, open-label dose-escalation trial of ivuxolimab. Adults with locally advanced or metastatic head and neck squamous cell, hepatocellular, melanoma or renal cell carcinoma were enrolled in the trial. CD4+ and CD8+ T cells were sorted separately from peripheral blood before TCR sequencing. Trimming accounts for 4 bases at V and 8 bases at J, while the number of junction bases matched to no gene is 12. Including the terminal cysteine and phenylalanine, the CDR3 comprises 16 residues. The only DNA kept is the CDR3, 48 bases in frame from the first base. The germline V gene encodes CDR1 KGHSH and CDR2 LQKENI.

The data were obtained in a study of OX40 agonist ivuxolimab in advanced cancers. For the study in its entirety: Ivuxolimab was an agonistic, fully human IgG2 monoclonal antibody directed against OX40 (CD134), a costimulatory receptor. The dose-escalation cohort was almost 85% male with a mean age of approximately 59 years, ranging from roughly 23 to 90. Of the roughly 52 dose-escalation patients, hepatocellular carcinoma was present in about 19, melanoma in approximately 15, renal cell carcinoma in 9 and head and neck cancer in 9. Partial responses occurred in three dose-escalation patients, of whom one had hepatocellular carcinoma and two had cutaneous melanoma. Intravenous ivuxolimab was administered to patients every 2 weeks at six dose levels: 0.01, 0.1, 0.3, 1.5, 3 and 10 mg/kg. Peripheral TCRbeta sequencing aimed to test whether ivuxolimab altered TCR sequence diversity and caused clonal T-cell expansion. The paper describes the monotherapy dose-escalation part (N ≈ 52 patients) of the phase I trial of ivuxolimab. Patients were allowed to have had prior anti-PD-1, anti-PD-L1 or anti-CTLA-4 therapy, and 40% to 45% of the dose-escalation patients had previously received checkpoint inhibitors. Overall study outcomes, separate from this receptor: At doses of 0.1 to 3.0 mg/kg, clonal expansion of both CD4+ and CD8+ blood T cells was observed from baseline to week 6. Low levels of normalized T-cell clonal expansion were also seen in some patients who did not respond. After ivuxolimab, more expanded clones were found on average in CD8+ T cells than in CD4+ T cells. Partial responders in the 0.1-3.0 mg/kg groups had among the lowest normalized peripheral clonal expansion, especially among CD8+ T cells. Antigen specificity was not determined for the clonally expanded peripheral T cells.

To sequence the TCRbeta CDR3 region, genomic DNA was isolated from the sorted cells. The immunoSEQ Assay was used to sequence the TCRbeta CDR3 regions. TCRdb obtained this table from immuneACCESS and retained in-frame rearrangements with V and J assigned. These tables miss some clones; where compared with another copy, unresolved V genes account for less than half of the shortfall, and the remainder is unexplained. The sample records 65,000 to 80,000 clones, over 85% of which are singletons. The ten largest make up about 6.7% of the sample. In this chain, TRBV18 is recombined with TRBJ2-1, and TRBD2 matches 9 of the central bases. The material was CD4+ or CD8+ T cells sorted from blood, obtained in a trial of the OX40 agonist ivuxolimab. The sequence was obtained from an adult with an advanced solid tumor such as melanoma, head and neck, liver or kidney cancer. This receptor carries the CDR3 CASSRPTGLAGDEQFF. Read as DNA, the sequence is TGTGCCAGCTCACGTCCTACGGGACTAGCTGGAGATGAGCAGTTCTTC.